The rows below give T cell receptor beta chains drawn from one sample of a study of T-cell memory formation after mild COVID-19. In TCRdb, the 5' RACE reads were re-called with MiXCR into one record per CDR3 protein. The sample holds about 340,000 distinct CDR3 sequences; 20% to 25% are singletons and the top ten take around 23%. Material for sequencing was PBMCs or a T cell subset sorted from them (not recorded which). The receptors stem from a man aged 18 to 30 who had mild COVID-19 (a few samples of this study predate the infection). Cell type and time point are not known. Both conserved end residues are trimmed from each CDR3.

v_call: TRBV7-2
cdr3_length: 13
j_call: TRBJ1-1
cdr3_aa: ASSLSASMRTEAF

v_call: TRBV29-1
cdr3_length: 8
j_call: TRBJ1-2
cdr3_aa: SVGRLGYT

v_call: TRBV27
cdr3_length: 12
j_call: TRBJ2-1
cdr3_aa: ASSRTIGGNEQF

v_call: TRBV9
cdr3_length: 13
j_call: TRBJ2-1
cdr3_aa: ASSLAGGQSNEQF

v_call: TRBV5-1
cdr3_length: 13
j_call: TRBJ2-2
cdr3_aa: ASSSGTTNTGELF

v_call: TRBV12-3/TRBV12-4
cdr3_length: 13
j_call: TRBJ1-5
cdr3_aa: ASNPGQGFNQPQH

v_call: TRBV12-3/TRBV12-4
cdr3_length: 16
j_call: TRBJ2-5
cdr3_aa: ASSIRAPRDRRLETQY

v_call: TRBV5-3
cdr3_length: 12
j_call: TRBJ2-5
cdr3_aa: ARSMARPGETQY

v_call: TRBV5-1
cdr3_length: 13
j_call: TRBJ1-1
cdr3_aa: ASNPTAGADTEAF

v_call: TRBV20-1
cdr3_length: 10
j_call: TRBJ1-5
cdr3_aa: SASLANQPQH

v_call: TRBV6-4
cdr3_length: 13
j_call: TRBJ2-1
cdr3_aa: ASRDLAGAKNEQF

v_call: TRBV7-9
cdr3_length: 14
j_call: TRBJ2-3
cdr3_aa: ASRRGAGAPTDTQY

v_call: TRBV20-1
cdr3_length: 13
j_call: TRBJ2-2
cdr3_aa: SAIDRVTNTGELF

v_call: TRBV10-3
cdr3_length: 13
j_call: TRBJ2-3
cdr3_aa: AIRGLAGDTDTQY

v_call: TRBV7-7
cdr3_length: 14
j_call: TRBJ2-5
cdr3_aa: ASSLGAGAGQETQY